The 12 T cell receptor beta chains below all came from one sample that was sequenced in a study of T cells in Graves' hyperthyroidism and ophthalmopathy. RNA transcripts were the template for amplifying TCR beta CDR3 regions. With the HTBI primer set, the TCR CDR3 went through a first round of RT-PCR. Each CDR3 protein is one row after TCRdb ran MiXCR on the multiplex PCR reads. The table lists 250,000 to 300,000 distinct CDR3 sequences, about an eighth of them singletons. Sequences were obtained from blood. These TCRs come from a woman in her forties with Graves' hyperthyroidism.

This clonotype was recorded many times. Here the CDR3 reads CASSLEGRTSTDTQYF. CDR3 nucleotide sequence: TGCGCCAGCAGCTTGGAGGGCCGGACTAGCACAGATACGCAGTATTTT. This sequence joins TRBV5-1 and TRBJ2-3; tentative D call: TRBD2 (5 bases). Germline V gene data show CDR1 as SGHRS and CDR2 as YFSETQ. The CDR3 loop spans 16 amino acids. Trimming stripped 0 bases from V and 0 bases from J, with 11 bases between.

The CDR3 coding sequence is TGTGCCAGCAGGGAGCGGGAGGCCTACGAGCAGTACTTC. Its translation is CASREREAYEQYF. The chain joins TRBV7-9 to TRBJ2-7, with 9 bases identical to TRBD2. Germline CDR1 and CDR2: SEHNR and FQNEAQ (reference sequence). J gave up 2 bases and V 6 bases, and 2 bases lay outside the gene matches. This CDR3 has 13 amino acids.

CDR3: CASSRGRSEKLFF. In nucleotides, the CDR3 is TGTGCCAGCAGTCGAGGAAGGAGTGAAAAACTGTTTTTT. The chain combines TRBV14 with TRBJ1-4, with no clear D. The CDR3 has 13 residues. The V end lost 6 bases, the J end lost 7 bases, and 12 bases lay between the germline ends. The germline V gene encodes CDR1 SGHDN and CDR2 FVKESK.

The CDR3 here is CASSEDSEGNQPQHF. CDR3 DNA sequence: TGTGCCAGCAGTGAGGACAGTGAGGGCAATCAGCCCCAGCATTTT. The V call is TRBV2, the J call TRBJ1-5; a possible D gene is TRBD1 (6 bases). The CDR3 totals 15 residues. With 3 bases removed from V and 2 bases from J, the gap between germline ends came to 11 bases. Germline V CDR1 and CDR2: SNHLY, FYNNEI. The full variable domain, completed using reference TRBV2 and TRBJ1-5, is EPEVTQTPSHQVTQMGQEVILRCVPISNHLYFYWYRQILGQKVEFLVSFYNNEISEKSEIFDDQFSVERPDGSNFTLKIRSTKLEDSAMYFCASSEDSEGNQPQHFGDGTRLSIL.

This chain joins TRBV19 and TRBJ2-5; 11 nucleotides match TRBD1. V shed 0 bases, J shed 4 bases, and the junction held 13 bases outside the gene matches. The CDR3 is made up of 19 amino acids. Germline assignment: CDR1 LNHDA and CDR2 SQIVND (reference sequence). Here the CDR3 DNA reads TGTGCCAGTAGTATAGATGCGCCCCCCGGGACAGGGGGACGAGAGACCCAGTACTTC. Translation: CASSIDAPPGTGGRETQYF.

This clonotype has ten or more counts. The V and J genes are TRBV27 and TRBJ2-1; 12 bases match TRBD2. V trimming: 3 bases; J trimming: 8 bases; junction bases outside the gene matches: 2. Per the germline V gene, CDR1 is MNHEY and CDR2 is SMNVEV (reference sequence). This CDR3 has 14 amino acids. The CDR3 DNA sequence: TGTGCCAGCAGTTTCCGACTAGCGGGAGATGAGCAGTTCTTC. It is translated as CASSFRLAGDEQFF.

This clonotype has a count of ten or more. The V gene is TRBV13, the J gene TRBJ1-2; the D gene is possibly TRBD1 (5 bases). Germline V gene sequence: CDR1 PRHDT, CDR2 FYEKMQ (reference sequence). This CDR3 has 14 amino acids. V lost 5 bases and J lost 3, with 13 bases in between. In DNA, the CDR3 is TGTGCCAGCAGCCAAGGGACGACGGACTATGGCTACACCTTC. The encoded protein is CASSQGTTDYGYTF.

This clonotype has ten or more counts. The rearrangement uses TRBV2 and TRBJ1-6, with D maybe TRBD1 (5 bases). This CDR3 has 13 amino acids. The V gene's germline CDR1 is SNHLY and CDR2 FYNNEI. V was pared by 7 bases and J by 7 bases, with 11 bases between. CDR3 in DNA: TGTGCCAGCAACTCCAGGGTGAATTCACCCCTCCACTTT. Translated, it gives CASNSRVNSPLHF.

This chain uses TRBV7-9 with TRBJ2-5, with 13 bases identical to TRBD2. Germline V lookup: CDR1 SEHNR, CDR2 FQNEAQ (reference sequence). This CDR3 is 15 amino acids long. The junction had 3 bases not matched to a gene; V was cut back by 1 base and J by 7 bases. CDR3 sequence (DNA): TGTGCCAGCAGCTTAGGACTAGCGGGAGGACGGACCCAGTACTTC. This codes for CASSLGLAGGRTQYF.

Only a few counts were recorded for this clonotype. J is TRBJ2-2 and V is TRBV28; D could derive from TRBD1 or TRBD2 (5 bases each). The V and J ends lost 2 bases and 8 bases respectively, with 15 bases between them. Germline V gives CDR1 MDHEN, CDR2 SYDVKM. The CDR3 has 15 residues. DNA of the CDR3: TGTGCCAGCAGTTTAGCCAGGGACGTAAGTGGGGAGCTGTTTTTT. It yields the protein CASSLARDVSGELFF.

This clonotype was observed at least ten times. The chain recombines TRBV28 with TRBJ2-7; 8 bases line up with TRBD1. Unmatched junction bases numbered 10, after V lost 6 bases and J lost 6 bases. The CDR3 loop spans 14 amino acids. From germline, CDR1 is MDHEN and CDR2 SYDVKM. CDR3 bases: TGTGCCAGCAGCCCAACTGGACAGGGCGGCGAGCAGTACTTC. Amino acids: CASSPTGQGGEQYF. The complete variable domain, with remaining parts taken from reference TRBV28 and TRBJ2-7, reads DVKVTQSSRYLVKRTGEKVFLECVQDMDHENMFWYRQDPGLGLRLIYFSYDVKMKEKGDIPEGYSVSREKKERFSLILESASTNQTSMYLCASSPTGQGGEQYFGPGTRLTVT.

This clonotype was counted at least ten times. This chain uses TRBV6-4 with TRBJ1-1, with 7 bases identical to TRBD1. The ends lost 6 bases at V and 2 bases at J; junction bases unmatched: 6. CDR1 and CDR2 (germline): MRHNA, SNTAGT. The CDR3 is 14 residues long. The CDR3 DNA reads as TGTGCCAGCAGGAGGACAGGCGACAACACTGAAGCTTTCTTT. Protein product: CASRRTGDNTEAFF.